One sample yielded the 16 T cell receptor beta chains listed below, sequenced in a study of T cell responses to AZD1222 COVID-19 vaccine. Repertoires were generated with immunoSEQ multiplex PCR, while TCRdb's copy carries only in-frame clones and drops some. The data hold some 130,000 clones, with 93% observed a single time. This material consisted of peripheral blood, taken on day 0 of AZD1222 vaccination. Receptors originate from an adult in good health.

This chain connects TRBV19 to TRBJ1-2; 7 bases line up with TRBD1. V lost 7 bases, J lost 6 bases, and 17 bases stayed unmatched. Germline CDR1 LNHDA, CDR2 SQIVND (reference sequence). CDR3 length equals 16 residues. In DNA form, the CDR3 reads TGTGCCAGTAAGCGGGCCCAGGGACAGAATATCCATGGCTACACCTTC. This encodes CASKRAQGQNIHGYTF.

J is TRBJ1-5 and V is TRBV19; 8 bases align to TRBD1. CDR1 LNHDA and CDR2 SQIVND come from the germline V gene (reference sequence). CDR3 size: 14 residues. V was pared by 7 bases and J by 6 bases, with 8 bases of the junction left unmatched. The CDR3 sequence is CASTKQGAGQPQHF. The CDR3 bases are TGTGCCAGTACCAAGCAGGGGGCAGGTCAGCCCCAGCATTTT. Filled out from reference TRBV19 and TRBJ1-5, the complete variable domain reads DGGITQSPKYLFRKEGQNVTLSCEQNLNHDAMYWYRQDPGQGLRLIYYSQIVNDFQKGDIAEGYSVSREKKESFPLTVTSAQKNPTAFYLCASTKQGAGQPQHFGDGTRLSIL.

J is TRBJ1-5 and V is TRBV28; 8 nucleotides align to TRBD1. CDR3 size: 14 residues. Trimming at V came to 8 bases and at J to 6 bases, leaving 9 bases not matched to a gene. Germline V lookup: CDR1 MDHEN, CDR2 SYDVKM. This chain's CDR3 is CASLRTGLFQPQHF. In DNA, the CDR3 is TGTGCCAGCCTTCGGACAGGGCTTTTTCAGCCCCAGCATTTT.

The V gene is TRBV6-2 or TRBV6-3, the J gene TRBJ1-5; D gene uncertain. V was pared by 2 bases and J by 7 bases, with 12 bases between. Germline CDR1 reads MNHEY; CDR2 reads SVGEGT. The CDR3 length is 14 residues. The CDR3 reads CASSYNPIIQPQHF. DNA of the CDR3: TGTGCCAGCAGTTACAACCCTATCATCCAGCCCCAGCATTTT.

The chain joins TRBV5-1 to TRBJ2-7, with D uncertain. The CDR3 is made up of 13 amino acids. The V end lost 3 bases, the J end lost 9 bases, and 16 bases lay between the germline ends. Germline CDR1 is SGHRS and CDR2 is YFSETQ. The CDR3 nucleotides read TGCGCCAGCAGCTCATTCCCCCAAGATACGCAGTACTTC. Its protein is CASSSFPQDTQYF.

J is TRBJ1-2 and V is TRBV7-9; 8 bases align to TRBD1. The CDR3 is 13 amino acids. Unmatched junction bases numbered 6, after V lost 5 bases and J lost 7 bases. Per germline, CDR1 SEHNR and CDR2 FQNEAQ (reference sequence). The CDR3 loop is CASSLGQVTGYTF. The DNA for the CDR3 is TGTGCCAGCAGCCTGGGACAGGTGACTGGCTACACCTTC.

CDR3 DNA sequence: TGTGCCAGCACCCCGGACCGAGGGCTCCAGCATTTT. This translates into CASTPDRGLQHF. The genes are TRBV6-4 and TRBJ1-5; unclear D gene. The V gene's germline CDR1 is MRHNA and CDR2 SNTAGT. V was shortened by 7 bases and J by 12 bases, with 16 bases between the two germline ends. The CDR3 totals 12 residues.

This clone was detected only a few times. This chain uses TRBV5-1 with TRBJ2-7, with TRBD2 matching 7 bases. The V segment lost 1 base and the J segment 5 bases; nucleotides outside the gene matches: 6. There are 14 residues in the CDR3. The germline V gene has CDR1 SGHRS and CDR2 YFSETQ. CDR3 sequence: CASSLSGRVDEQYF. The CDR3 DNA reads TGCGCCAGCAGCTTGTCAGGGAGGGTAGACGAGCAGTACTTC.

This clone showed up just once. The chain carries TRBV19 and TRBJ2-2; 13 bases line up with TRBD2. V was clipped by 10 bases and J by 0 bases; unmatched bases: 14. The CDR3 covers 19 residues. Germline V gene data show CDR1 as LNHDA and CDR2 as SQIVND (reference sequence). In DNA, the CDR3 is TGTGCCACCTCGACCCAACTTGGACTAGCGGGAGCGAACACCGGGGAGCTGTTTTTT. Translated: CATSTQLGLAGANTGELFF.

The V gene is TRBV19, the J gene TRBJ1-1; 7 bases fit TRBD1. The CDR3 runs 16 residues. The V gene end was trimmed by 0 bases and the J gene end by 4 bases; junction bases not matched to a gene: 8. Germline V gene lookup returns CDR1 LNHDA and CDR2 SQIVND (reference sequence). The CDR3 is CASSIDKGAPGTEAFF. The CDR3 coding sequence is TGTGCCAGTAGTATAGATAAGGGGGCTCCGGGCACTGAAGCTTTCTTT.

The V gene is TRBV15, the J gene TRBJ1-3, with D perhaps matching TRBD1 (6 bases). The germline gives CDR1 LNHNV, CDR2 YYDKDF (reference sequence). The V gene lost 4 bases and the J gene lost 0 bases, with 10 bases spanning the gap. The CDR3 loop spans 15 amino acids. For the CDR3, the DNA is TGTGCCACCAGCACTGGACAGCGCTCTGGAAACACCATATATTTT. Encoded protein: CATSTGQRSGNTIYF.

V is TRBV5-1 and J is TRBJ2-1; D might be TRBD1 (6 bases). Germline values: CDR1 SGHRS, CDR2 YFSETQ. The CDR3 is made up of 17 amino acids. Trimming removed 1 base at V and 5 bases at J, with 19 bases between. The DNA for the CDR3 is TGCGCCAGCAGCTTGCTCCCCGGACAGCCGGTTGACAATGAGCAGTTCTTC. Translated, it gives CASSLLPGQPVDNEQFF.

The J gene is TRBJ2-3, the V gene TRBV27; D is ambiguous. The CDR3 loop spans 11 amino acids. Germline V gives CDR1 MNHEY, CDR2 SMNVEV (reference sequence). V lost 2 bases and J lost 6, with 3 bases in between. The CDR3, as DNA: TGTGCCAGCAGTTTAAAGGATACGCAGTATTTT. Encoded protein: CASSLKDTQYF.

The rearrangement links TRBV7-2 to TRBJ1-5; no clear D gene. The CDR3 extends over 15 amino acids. The V gene's germline CDR1 is SGHTA and CDR2 FQGNSA. Deletions cut 1 base from V and 1 base from J, with 8 bases between. CDR3 DNA sequence: TGTGCCAGCAGCTTAGAATTTAGCAGCAATCAGCCCCAGCATTTT. This sequence encodes CASSLEFSSNQPQHF.

This chain uses TRBV6-5 with TRBJ1-5, with 8 bases fitting TRBD1. Germline trimming cut 6 bases from V and 3 bases from J; bases unmatched to any gene: 7. Germline CDR1 MNHEY, CDR2 SVGAGI. The CDR3 length is 15 residues. Here the CDR3 reads CASRSGTGSNQPQHF. The CDR3 DNA reads as TGTGCCAGCAGATCAGGGACAGGCTCCAATCAGCCCCAGCATTTT.

This clone has only a few counts. V usage is TRBV9 and J usage is TRBJ2-2; D is uncertain. Trimming removed 3 bases at V and 5 bases at J, with 17 bases between. The CDR3 is 16 residues long. CDR1 is SGDLS and CDR2 is YYNGEE in the germline V gene. The CDR3 DNA is TGTGCCAGCAGCGCCCCCCATGAAGGGCAAACCGGGGAGCTGTTTTTT. Its translation: CASSAPHEGQTGELFF.